This T cell receptor beta chain emerged from a study of T cells after yellow fever vaccination. Findings and limits, study-wide: The secondary response showed a weaker magnitude and a faster peak, day 5 versus 15. Clones from primary vaccination mostly reappeared after the booster (roughly 95% CD4, about 88% CD8).

By 5'RACE template switching, TCR cDNA was produced, with a universal primer site and UMIs added in the process. TCRdb passed the 5' RACE reads through MiXCR, listing each CDR3 protein once. Among about 73,000 distinct CDR3 sequences, around 7.3% were seen once, and the ten largest hold 41%. This CDR3 is 15 amino acids long. V was clipped by 3 bases and J by 0 bases, with 9 bases between them. CDR1 and CDR2 from the germline V gene are LNHNV and YYDKDF (reference sequence). In regard to this clonotype: Its antigen is undetermined.

The specimen comprised CD8+ T cells sorted from PBMCs, sampled on the day of the yellow fever booster vaccination. The TCR was taken from a man aged 25-45 years who received the YFV17D yellow fever vaccine. The rearrangement joins TRBV15 to TRBJ2-1; D possibly corresponds to TRBD2 (5 bases). The DNA for the CDR3 is TGTGCCACCAGCAGGGAGGACCACTCCTACAATGAGCAGTTCTTC. It translates to CATSREDHSYNEQFF.